This T cell receptor beta chain was identified in a study of cytomegalovirus exposure and HLA in healthy donors. Study observations and caveats: The classifier reportedly diagnosed cytomegalovirus status with high sensitivity and specificity.

TCRdb keeps only in-frame clones here, not all; method: immunoSEQ multiplex PCR. The sample holds over 250,000 clones, approximately 86% seen once. The CDR3 sequence is 14 residues long. Germline loops: CDR1 SGHNT, CDR2 YYREEE (reference sequence). Trimming shortened V by 6 bases and J by 5 bases, and 17 bases separated the two germline ends. This clone was recorded once. Its antigen is still unknown. Material: PBMCs. The V and J genes are TRBV5-4 and TRBJ1-2; possibly TRBD1 for D (5 bases). The TCR originated in a woman aged 18-29 years in good health and CMV-seronegative. CDR3 protein: CASTPRGVGYGYTF. In DNA form, the CDR3 reads TGTGCCAGCACCCCTCGGGGGGTCGGGTATGGCTACACCTTC.